The source of this TCR beta chain is a study of T cells in Graves' hyperthyroidism and ophthalmopathy. RNA transcripts yielded amplified TCR beta CDR3 regions. First-round RT-PCR with HTBI primers amplified the TCR CDR3 region. TCRdb called the multiplex PCR reads again in MiXCR, with one record for every CDR3 protein. The repertoire includes about 600,000 distinct CDR3 sequences, 11% to 15% of them detected once, and roughly 7% sits in the top ten. V lost 4 bases and J lost 8; bases outside the gene matches: 12. The CDR3 spans 17 residues. Looked up from germline, CDR1 is SEHNR and CDR2 is FQNEAQ (reference sequence).

The rearrangement links TRBV7-9 to TRBJ2-3; 13 nucleotides agree with TRBD2. The origin of this receptor is a young woman with Graves' ophthalmopathy. Sample: blood. CDR3 nucleotide sequence: TGTGCCAGCAGCTCGATCCGGACTAGCGGGAGCTCGGGTACGCAGTATTTT. Its protein product is CASSSIRTSGSSGTQYF.